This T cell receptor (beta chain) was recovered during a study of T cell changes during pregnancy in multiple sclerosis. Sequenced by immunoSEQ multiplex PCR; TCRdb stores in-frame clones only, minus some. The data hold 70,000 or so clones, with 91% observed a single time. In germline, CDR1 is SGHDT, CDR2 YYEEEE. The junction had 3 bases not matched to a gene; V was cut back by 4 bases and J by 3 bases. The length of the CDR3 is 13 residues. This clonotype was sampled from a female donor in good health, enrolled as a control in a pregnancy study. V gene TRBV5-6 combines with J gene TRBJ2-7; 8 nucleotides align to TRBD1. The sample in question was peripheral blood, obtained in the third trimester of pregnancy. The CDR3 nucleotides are TGTGCCAGCAGCCGACAGGGGTACTACGAGCAGTACTTC. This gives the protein CASSRQGYYEQYF.